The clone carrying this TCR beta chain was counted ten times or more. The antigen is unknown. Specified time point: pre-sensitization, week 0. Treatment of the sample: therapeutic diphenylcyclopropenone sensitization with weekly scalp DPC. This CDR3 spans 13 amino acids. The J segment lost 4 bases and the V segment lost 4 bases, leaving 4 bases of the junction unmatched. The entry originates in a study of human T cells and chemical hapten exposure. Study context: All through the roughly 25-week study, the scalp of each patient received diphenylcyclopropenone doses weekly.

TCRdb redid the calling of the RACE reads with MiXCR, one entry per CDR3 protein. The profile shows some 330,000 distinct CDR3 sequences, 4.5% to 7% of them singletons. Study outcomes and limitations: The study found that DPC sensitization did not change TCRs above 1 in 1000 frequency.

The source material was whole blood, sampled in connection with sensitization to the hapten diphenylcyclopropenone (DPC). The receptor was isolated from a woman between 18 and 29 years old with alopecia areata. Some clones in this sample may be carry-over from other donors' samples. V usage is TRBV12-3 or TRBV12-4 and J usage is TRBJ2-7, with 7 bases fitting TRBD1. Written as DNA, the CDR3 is TGTGCCAGCAGTTCAGGGGGAAGGTACGAGCAGTACTTC. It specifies CASSSGGRYEQYF.